A single sample gave rise to the 22 T cell receptor beta chains below, sequenced in a study of regulatory T cells in long-lasting Graves disease. Time point in this sample: persistent/refractory GD, antithyroid drugs over 5 years with positive TRAb. Construction of the TCR library relied on RNA isolated from PBMCs. Researchers made TCR beta libraries by using iRepertoire HTBI primers and running Arm-PCR on CDR3 regions. In TCRdb, the multiplex PCR reads were re-called with MiXCR into one record per CDR3 protein. The top ten clones hold less than 35% of a sample with almost 350,000 distinct CDR3 sequences, around 20% of them seen once. The source material was peripheral blood mononuclear cells (PBMCs), sampled when the disease was refractory, from a patient treated with antithyroid drugs. Every receptor here comes from a female donor with Graves disease.

This clonotype was counted ten times or more. V and J are TRBV11-1 and TRBJ2-7; 9 positions match TRBD2. With 5 bases clipped from V and 4 bases from J, the junction kept 9 bases outside the gene matches. From germline, CDR1 is SGHAT and CDR2 FQDESV (reference sequence). The CDR3 covers 15 residues. The CDR3: CASSHPPSGRYEQYF. CDR3 nucleotides: TGTGCCAGCAGCCACCCCCCGAGCGGGAGGTACGAGCAGTACTTC.

A word on this clonotype: A read error may be the cause here, since a much bigger clone is one base away. V gene TRBV20-1 combines with J gene TRBJ1-4; maybe TRBD1 (6 bases). The CDR3 totals 14 residues. The germline V gene has CDR1 DFQATT and CDR2 SNEGSKA (reference sequence). The ends were cut back, 6 bases at V and 3 bases at J, with 14 bases in the middle. This CDR3 reads CSAQLGAANEKLFF. DNA for the CDR3: TGCAGTGCCCAACTGGGGGCAGCTAATGAAAAACTGTTTTTT.

This clonotype was seen only a few times. The genes are TRBV5-5 and TRBJ1-1; D is uncertain. This CDR3 has 16 residues. Trimming shortened V by 6 bases and J by 1 base, and 19 bases separated the two germline ends. CDR1 SGHKS and CDR2 YYEKEE come from the germline V gene (reference sequence). Here the CDR3 DNA reads TGTGCCAGCAAGGGAGGCCGGGCGTGGGAGAACACTGAAGCTTTCTTT. It codes for CASKGGRAWENTEAFF. Using reference TRBV5-5 and TRBJ1-1 for the parts outside the CDR3, the full variable domain is DAGVTQSPTHLIKTRGQQVTLRCSPISGHKSVSWYQQVLGQGPQFIFQYYEKEERGRGNFPDRFSARQFPNYSSELNVNALLLGDSALYLCASKGGRAWENTEAFFGQGTRLTVV.

On this clonotype: Being one base from a much bigger clone, this may be a read error. The chain is built from TRBV6-9 and TRBJ2-5; TRBD2 matches at 7 bases. J gave up 8 bases and V 3 bases, and 21 bases lay outside the gene matches. Germline V gene sequence: CDR1 MNHGY, CDR2 SVAAGI. There are 18 residues in the CDR3. CDR3 residues: CASSYIRTSSATPITQYF. The DNA for the CDR3 is TGTGCCAGCAGTTACATTCGGACTAGTAGCGCTACCCCGATAACCCAGTACTTC.

This clonotype was recorded many times. The V gene is TRBV2, the J gene TRBJ1-5; 10 bases match TRBD1. CDR1 SNHLY and CDR2 FYNNEI come from the germline V gene. The CDR3 spans 14 residues. V gave up 4 bases and J gave up 5 bases; unmatched junction bases: 2. The CDR3 is CASSGQGAYQPQHF. CDR3 sequence (DNA): TGTGCCAGCAGTGGACAGGGGGCCTATCAGCCCCAGCATTTT.

The table lists this clonotype with many counts. The chain uses TRBV7-9 and TRBJ1-2; D is ambiguous. CDR1 is SEHNR and CDR2 is FQNEAQ in the germline V gene (reference sequence). Between the trimmed V and J ends, which lost 3 bases and 3 bases, there was a span of 5 bases. CDR3 length equals 12 residues. CDR3 DNA sequence: TGTGCCAGCAGCTTGGCTGACTATGGCTACACCTTC. Translating it yields CASSLADYGYTF.

This clonotype has a handful of counts. This chain connects TRBV29-1 to TRBJ2-5; 8 bases agree with TRBD1. The junction had 9 bases not matched to a gene; V was cut back by 4 bases and J by 2 bases. The CDR3 runs to 15 residues. Germline loops: CDR1 SQVTM, CDR2 ANQGSEA. The CDR3 here is CSVGFGTGIQETQYF. The CDR3 region has the DNA TGCAGCGTTGGGTTCGGGACAGGTATTCAAGAGACCCAGTACTTC.

The table lists this clonotype with many counts. V usage is TRBV7-3 and J usage is TRBJ2-2; 7 bases are a match to TRBD1. The V gene's germline CDR1 is SGHTA and CDR2 FQGTGA. V lost 8 bases and J lost 8; bases outside the gene matches: 5. The length of the CDR3 is 12 residues. CDR3 loop: CASGDSPGELFF. For the CDR3, the DNA is TGTGCCAGCGGGGACAGTCCGGGGGAGCTGTTTTTT.

The rearrangement uses TRBV6-9 and TRBJ2-2; 8 bases are shared with TRBD2. CDR3 length: 15 residues. The junction had 4 bases not matched to a gene; V was cut back by 7 bases and J by 0 bases. Looked up from germline, CDR1 is MNHGY and CDR2 is SVAAGI. CDR3 DNA: TGTGCCAGCATTTACGGGGGGGCGAACACCGGGGAGCTGTTTTTT. Translation: CASIYGGANTGELFF.

This clonotype was seen repeatedly, ten times or more. CDR3 loop: CASSSTIQGEAFF. The CDR3 DNA follows: TGTGCCAGCAGTTCGACTATCCAGGGTGAAGCTTTCTTT. The chain combines TRBV28 with TRBJ1-1, with D perhaps TRBD1 (5 bases). Germline V CDR1 and CDR2: MDHEN, SYDVKM. Trimming stripped 4 bases from V and 7 bases from J, with 13 bases between. This CDR3 comprises 13 residues.

This clonotype was seen at least ten times. The J gene is TRBJ1-2, the V gene TRBV6-1, with 10 bases identical to TRBD1. V was pared by 7 bases and J by 0 bases, with 8 bases of the junction left unmatched. CDR1 is MNHNS and CDR2 is SASEGT in the germline V gene. The CDR3 is 16 residues long. CDR3 loop: CASTETGGEANYGYTF. The DNA for the CDR3 is TGTGCCAGCACCGAGACAGGGGGCGAAGCTAACTATGGCTACACCTTC.

This clonotype was found a few times. The J gene is TRBJ2-2, the V gene TRBV29-1; possibly TRBD2 for D (5 bases). CDR3 size: 14 residues. V dropped 6 bases and J dropped 0 bases, with 11 bases sitting between them. The germline gives CDR1 SQVTM, CDR2 ANQGSEA. The CDR3 here is CSVWPGSNTGELFF. In DNA form, the CDR3 reads TGCAGCGTCTGGCCGGGATCGAACACCGGGGAGCTGTTTTTT.

The table lists this clonotype with a few counts. The rearrangement uses TRBV4-1 and TRBJ2-2; the D call may be TRBD1 or TRBD2 (5 bases each). The CDR3 has 14 amino acids. V lost 1 base to trimming and J lost 5 bases, with 8 bases between them. CDR1 MGHRA and CDR2 YSYEKL come from the germline V gene. The CDR3 is CASSQAEGTGELFF. In DNA, the CDR3 is TGCGCCAGCAGCCAAGCAGAGGGGACCGGGGAGCTGTTTTTT.

This clonotype was picked up a small number of times. The J gene is TRBJ2-7, the V gene TRBV3-1; 8 nucleotides align to TRBD1. This CDR3 has 14 residues. V lost 4 bases and J lost 5; bases outside the gene matches: 7. Looked up from germline, CDR1 is LGHDT and CDR2 is YNNKEL (reference sequence). For the CDR3, the DNA is TGTGCCAGCAGCCCCCGGACAGGGAGTGACGAGCAGTACTTC. Protein sequence: CASSPRTGSDEQYF.

This clonotype was detected a few times. The gene calls are TRBV7-2 and TRBJ2-7; the match to TRBD2 covers 9 bases. Germline lookup yields CDR1 SGHTA and CDR2 FQGNSA. This CDR3 spans 14 amino acids. Trimming removed 5 bases from V and 3 bases from J; junction bases left unmatched: 5. The CDR3 reads CASSSSSGVYEQYF. CDR3 in DNA: TGTGCCAGCAGCAGCTCTAGCGGGGTCTACGAGCAGTACTTC.

This clonotype was counted ten times or more. The chain links TRBV12-3 or TRBV12-4 to TRBJ2-2; possible D gene TRBD2, 5 bases. The CDR3 extends over 14 amino acids. V was cut by 9 bases and J by 0 bases, with 11 bases left in between. The CDR3 DNA follows: TGTGCCAGAGAGGGCCCCGCGAACACCGGGGAGCTGTTTTTT. Its translation: CAREGPANTGELFF.

In its sample, this clonotype was seen once. This sequence joins TRBV6-9 and TRBJ1-5; unclear D gene. Germline lookup yields CDR1 MNHGY and CDR2 SVAAGI. The CDR3 runs 14 residues. V dropped 4 bases and J dropped 2 bases, with 9 bases sitting between them. The CDR3 protein is CASSFGDGNQPQHF. In DNA, the CDR3 is TGTGCCAGCAGTTTCGGAGATGGCAATCAGCCCCAGCATTTT.

The V gene is TRBV30, the J gene TRBJ2-3; maybe TRBD2 (5 bases). Trimming took off 0 bases at V and 3 bases at J, with 7 bases between the two ends. Germline CDR1 GTSNPN, CDR2 SVGIG (reference sequence). The length of the CDR3 is 13 residues. In DNA, the CDR3 is TGTGCCTGGAGTGTTGGAGGTACAGATACGCAGTATTTT. It yields the protein CAWSVGGTDTQYF.

This clonotype showed up many times. This chain connects TRBV12-3 or TRBV12-4 to TRBJ2-2, with a weak D call TRBD1 (6 bases). The CDR3 is 13 amino acids. Trimming stripped 9 bases from V and 4 bases from J, with 12 bases between. The CDR3 DNA reads as TGTGCCAGACAGGGAACCCTCACCGGGGAGCTGTTTTTT. It translates to CARQGTLTGELFF.

This clonotype has a handful of counts. V gene TRBV10-3 combines with J gene TRBJ1-1; TRBD1 aligns across 9 bases. From germline, CDR1 is ENHRY and CDR2 SYGVKD. This CDR3 is 13 amino acids long. V gave up 4 bases and J gave up 5 bases; unmatched junction bases: 2. The CDR3, as DNA: TGTGCCATCAGTGTGACAGGGGGTACTGAAGCTTTCTTT. This translates into CAISVTGGTEAFF.

In its sample, this clonotype was seen many times. The gene calls are TRBV7-6 and TRBJ2-2; the match to TRBD2 covers 8 bases. This CDR3 has 16 amino acids. J gave up 2 bases and V 1 base, and 3 bases lay outside the gene matches. CDR1 and CDR2 (germline): SGHVS, FNYEAQ. The CDR3 region is CASSLGRGANTGELFF. CDR3 coding DNA: TGTGCCAGCAGCTTAGGGCGGGGGGCCAACACCGGGGAGCTGTTTTTT.

This clonotype was observed at least ten times. V gene TRBV24-1 combines with J gene TRBJ2-7; the match to TRBD1 covers 10 bases. Germline lookup yields CDR1 KGHDR and CDR2 SFDVKD. V gave up 3 bases and J gave up 5 bases; unmatched junction bases: 9. This CDR3 contains 16 residues. This chain's CDR3 is CATSDPRQGARNEQYF. Here the CDR3 DNA reads TGTGCCACCAGTGATCCCCGACAGGGGGCTAGGAACGAGCAGTACTTC.